One sample yielded the 20 T cell receptor beta chains listed below, sequenced in a study of a mutant IDH1 vaccine in newly diagnosed glioma (dated by TCRdb to the early 2020s). Antigens of these TCRs are unknown. The library was prepared using the immunoSEQ multiplex PCR assay. Imported from immuneACCESS, the table was reduced by TCRdb to in-frame sequences with V and J called. These copies leave out some clones; in studies compared against another copy, an unresolved V gene accounts for under half, and the cause of the remainder is not known. Present in this sample are roughly 51,000 clones, less than 85% of which were seen just once. The top ten clonotypes cover about 4.3% of the sample. The time point label, read with the paper, signifies: week 47, end of study. A 20-mer mutant IDH1 peptide at 300 micrograms in Montanide made up each vaccine dose, which was injected subcutaneously together with topical imiquimod.

The sequencing used PBMCs, collected from a glioma patient whose treatment included an IDH1 peptide vaccine. The receptors were sampled from a woman in her thirties with glioma. Some clones in this sample may be carry-over from other donors' samples.

The V gene is TRBV2, the J gene TRBJ2-7; the match to TRBD1 covers 7 bases. Germline CDR1 and CDR2: SNHLY and FYNNEI. CDR3 length equals 16 residues. The V and J ends lost 8 bases and 0 bases, in that order; junction bases with no gene match: 13. CDR3 region: CASPAGGNRGSYEQYF. The DNA of the CDR3 is TGTGCCAGCCCAGCCGGAGGTAACAGGGGCTCCTACGAGCAGTACTTC.

V is TRBV7-9 and J is TRBJ2-3, with a weak D call TRBD2 (6 bases). CDR3 length equals 16 residues. Germline-derived CDR1 and CDR2 are SEHNR and FQNEAQ (reference sequence). Trimming left V 5 bases short and J 3 bases short, with 18 bases between. DNA for the CDR3: TGTGCCAGCAGCCCCTGGACCCTAGGGAGGACAGATACGCAGTATTTT. Its protein product is CASSPWTLGRTDTQYF. The full variable domain, rest sourced from reference TRBV7-9 and TRBJ2-3, is DTGVSQNPRHKITKRGQNVTFRCDPISEHNRLYWYRQTLGQGPEFLTYFQNEAQLEKSRLLSDRFSAERPKGSFSTLEIQRTEQGDSAMYLCASSPWTLGRTDTQYFGPGTRLTVL.

The chain carries TRBV10-1 and TRBJ1-2; TRBD1 matches 9 bases. This CDR3 is 15 amino acids long. Germline CDR1 and CDR2: WNHNN and SYGVQD (reference sequence). With 2 bases clipped from V and 6 bases from J, the junction kept 7 bases outside the gene matches. CDR3 bases: TGCGCCAGCAGTGAGCGGGACAGGGAAGGGAATGGCTACACCTTC. Encoded protein: CASSERDREGNGYTF.

V gene TRBV7-6 combines with J gene TRBJ2-7, with D possibly matching TRBD1 (6 bases). The length of the CDR3 is 16 residues. Trimming cost V 0 bases and J 3 bases, with 15 bases left between them. The V gene's germline CDR1 is SGHVS and CDR2 FNYEAQ. CDR3 in amino acids: CASSLARAGASYEQYF. The CDR3 region has the DNA TGTGCCAGCAGCTTAGCGCGGGCAGGGGCCAGCTACGAGCAGTACTTC.

The chain joins TRBV12-5 to TRBJ1-5; TRBD1 matches at 7 bases. V shed 1 base and J 11 bases; nucleotides not matched to a gene: 8. Germline loops: CDR1 LGHNT, CDR2 FRNRAP. CDR3 length: 14 residues. CDR3 nucleotide sequence: TGTGCTAGTGGTTTGGCTACAGGGGTCATGTCCCAGCATTTT. Protein sequence: CASGLATGVMSQHF. Complete variable domain (other parts from reference TRBV12-5 and TRBJ1-5): DARVTQTPRHKVTEMGQEVTMRCQPILGHNTVFWYRQTMMQGLELLAYFRNRAPLDDSGMPKDRFSAEMPDATLATLKIQPSEPRDSAVYFCASGLATGVMSQHFGDGTRLSIL.

The chain uses TRBV29-1 and TRBJ2-7; no reliable D call. This CDR3 has 14 amino acids. The V end lost 2 bases, the J end lost 1 base, and 12 bases lay between the germline ends. From germline, CDR1 is SQVTM and CDR2 ANQGSEA. Written as DNA, the CDR3 is TGCAGCGTTGAAATTGCTGGCAGGTCCTACGAGCAGTACTTC. Translated, it gives CSVEIAGRSYEQYF.

This sequence joins TRBV28 and TRBJ2-7; the D gene is possibly TRBD1 (6 bases). The germline V and J ends were trimmed by 3 bases and 10 bases, with 7 bases remaining between them. Germline V gene lookup returns CDR1 MDHEN and CDR2 SYDVKM. This CDR3 is 10 amino acids long. This CDR3 is CASSLGAQYF. The CDR3 DNA is TGTGCCAGCAGTTTGGGGGCACAGTACTTC.

The rearrangement links TRBV6-5 to TRBJ2-3, with TRBD2 as a possible D gene (5 bases). The CDR3 has 15 amino acids. Germline V CDR1 and CDR2: MNHEY, SVGAGI. Trimming took off 4 bases at V and 6 bases at J, with 17 bases between the two ends. For the CDR3, the DNA is TGTGCCAGCAGTTCTCGGGCGCTAGCCGCCGATACGCAGTATTTT. It specifies CASSSRALAADTQYF.

The chain couples TRBV6-5 to TRBJ1-2; D remains ambiguous. V was shortened by 7 bases and J by 0 bases, with 15 bases between the two germline ends. The length of the CDR3 is 15 residues. In germline, CDR1 is MNHEY, CDR2 SVGAGI. CDR3 sequence reads: CASTKSIGANYGYTF. The CDR3 region has the DNA TGTGCCAGCACCAAATCAATCGGTGCTAACTATGGCTACACCTTC.

V gene TRBV7-3 combines with J gene TRBJ2-7, with 10 positions matching TRBD1. CDR1 is SGHTA and CDR2 is FQGTGA in the germline V gene. V shed 3 bases, J shed 2 bases, and the junction held 4 bases outside the gene matches. The CDR3 is 15 residues long. CDR3 sequence (DNA): TGTGCCAGCAGCTTCGACAGGGGGCGCCCCTACGAGCAGTACTTC. Its translation: CASSFDRGRPYEQYF.

The V call is TRBV10-2, the J call TRBJ2-1; 9 positions match TRBD2. V shed 5 bases, J shed 9 bases, and the junction held 5 bases outside the gene matches. This CDR3 has 13 residues. Germline values: CDR1 WSHSY, CDR2 SAAADI. CDR3 sequence (DNA): TGCGCCAGCAGTTATAGCGGGAGTGGTGAGCAGTTCTTC. Residues: CASSYSGSGEQFF.

The V gene is TRBV1, the J gene TRBJ1-5; TRBD1 reflects the table's D call only, with no check against the DNA. TRBV1 is a pseudogene locus. The CDR3 totals 18 residues. The CDR3 coding sequence is TGCACCAGCAGCCAAGATCGTGGGGCCCTCGATAGCAATCAGCCCCAGCATTTT. Its protein is CTSSQDRGALDSNQPQHF.

This clone was detected a few times. The V gene is TRBV19, the J gene TRBJ1-2, with D uncertain. V shed 0 bases and J shed 4 bases, with 12 bases lying between them. This CDR3 comprises 15 residues. Germline lookup yields CDR1 LNHDA and CDR2 SQIVND (reference sequence). CDR3 in DNA: TGTGCCAGTAGTATAGATACACTGAGGGCCTATGGCTACACCTTC. It specifies CASSIDTLRAYGYTF. The full variable domain, rest sourced from reference TRBV19 and TRBJ1-2, is DGGITQSPKYLFRKEGQNVTLSCEQNLNHDAMYWYRQDPGQGLRLIYYSQIVNDFQKGDIAEGYSVSREKKESFPLTVTSAQKNPTAFYLCASSIDTLRAYGYTFGSGTRLTVV.

V gene TRBV7-6 combines with J gene TRBJ1-2; 9 nucleotides match TRBD1. The CDR3 contains 17 residues. Looked up from germline, CDR1 is SGHVS and CDR2 is FNYEAQ. V lost 1 base and J lost 6; bases outside the gene matches: 12. The chain's CDR3 is CASSLGAGVGTGNGYTF. CDR3 coding DNA: TGTGCCAGCAGCTTAGGGGCGGGGGTTGGGACAGGGAATGGCTACACCTTC. Using reference TRBV7-6 and TRBJ1-2 for the parts outside the CDR3, the full variable domain is GAGVSQSPRYKVTKRGQDVALRCDPISGHVSLYWYRQALGQGPEFLTYFNYEAQQDKSGLPNDRFSAERPEGSISTLTIQRTEQRDSAMYRCASSLGAGVGTGNGYTFGSGTRLTVV.

This rearrangement joins TRBV6-5 to TRBJ1-2, with D unclear. The germline V gene has CDR1 MNHEY and CDR2 SVGAGI. The CDR3 is 15 amino acids. Trimming cost V 6 bases and J 2 bases, with 16 bases left between them. The CDR3 sequence: CASSPRGEGNYGYTF. The CDR3 nucleotides are TGTGCCAGCAGCCCCCGTGGGGAAGGCAACTATGGCTACACCTTC.

This clone was observed a handful of times. The chain joins TRBV6-1 to TRBJ2-5; D gene unclear. Germline V gene lookup returns CDR1 MNHNS and CDR2 SASEGT. V gave up 0 bases and J gave up 6 bases, with 11 bases separating them. This CDR3 spans 14 amino acids. The CDR3 reads CASSEAVGRQTQYF. The CDR3 nucleotides read TGTGCCAGCAGTGAAGCGGTGGGTAGACAGACCCAGTACTTC.

The gene calls are TRBV25-1 and TRBJ2-2; tentatively, D is TRBD1 (6 bases). This CDR3 region has 14 residues. Deletions cut 10 bases from V and 1 base from J, with 13 bases between. Germline V lookup: CDR1 MGHDK, CDR2 SYGVNS. The DNA for the CDR3 is TGTGCCACCGCAGGGGTGGGGAACACCGGGGAGCTGTTTTTT. This gives the protein CATAGVGNTGELFF. The variable domain in full, with the rest retrieved from reference TRBV25-1 and TRBJ2-2, is EADIYQTPRYLVIGTGKKITLECSQTMGHDKMYWYQQDPGMELHLIHYSYGVNSTEKGDLSSESTVSRIRTEHFPLTLESARPSHTSQYLCATAGVGNTGELFFGEGSRLTVL.

The chain links TRBV25-1 to TRBJ1-1; TRBD1 is a possible D gene (5 bases). V lost 2 bases, J lost 3 bases, and 7 bases lay in between. The CDR3 is 13 amino acids. The V gene's germline CDR1 is MGHDK and CDR2 SYGVNS. The CDR3 DNA reads as TGTGCCAGCAGTGAACGCAGGGACACTGAAGCTTTCTTT. Its protein is CASSERRDTEAFF.

The genes are TRBV5-6 and TRBJ2-2; D unresolved. Trimming cost V 4 bases and J 6 bases, with 10 bases left between them. CDR3 size: 13 residues. The germline CDR1 and CDR2 sequences are SGHDT and YYEEEE. DNA for the CDR3: TGTGCCAGCAGCGTTGTCGGCGCCGGGGAGCTGTTTTTT. Translated: CASSVVGAGELFF.

This clone has a single count. The DNA for the CDR3 is TGTGCCAGCAGTTATCAGCCAGGCCCCTATGGCTACACCTTC. Amino acids: CASSYQPGPYGYTF. The chain has TRBV6-6 and TRBJ1-2; D is unresolved. Germline V gene data show CDR1 as MNHNY and CDR2 as SVGAGI (reference sequence). V was pared by 3 bases and J by 4 bases, with 12 bases between. The CDR3 spans 14 residues.